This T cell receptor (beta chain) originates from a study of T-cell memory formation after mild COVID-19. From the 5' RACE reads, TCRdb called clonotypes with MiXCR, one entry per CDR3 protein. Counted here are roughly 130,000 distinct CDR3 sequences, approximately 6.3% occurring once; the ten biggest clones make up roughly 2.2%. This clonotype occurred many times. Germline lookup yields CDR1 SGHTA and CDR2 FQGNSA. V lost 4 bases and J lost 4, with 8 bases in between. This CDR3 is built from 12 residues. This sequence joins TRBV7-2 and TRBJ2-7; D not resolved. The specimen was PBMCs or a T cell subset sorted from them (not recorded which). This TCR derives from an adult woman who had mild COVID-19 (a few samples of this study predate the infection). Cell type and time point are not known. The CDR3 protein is CASSSGPYEQYF. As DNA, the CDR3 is TGTGCCAGCAGCTCCGGCCCATACGAGCAGTACTTC.